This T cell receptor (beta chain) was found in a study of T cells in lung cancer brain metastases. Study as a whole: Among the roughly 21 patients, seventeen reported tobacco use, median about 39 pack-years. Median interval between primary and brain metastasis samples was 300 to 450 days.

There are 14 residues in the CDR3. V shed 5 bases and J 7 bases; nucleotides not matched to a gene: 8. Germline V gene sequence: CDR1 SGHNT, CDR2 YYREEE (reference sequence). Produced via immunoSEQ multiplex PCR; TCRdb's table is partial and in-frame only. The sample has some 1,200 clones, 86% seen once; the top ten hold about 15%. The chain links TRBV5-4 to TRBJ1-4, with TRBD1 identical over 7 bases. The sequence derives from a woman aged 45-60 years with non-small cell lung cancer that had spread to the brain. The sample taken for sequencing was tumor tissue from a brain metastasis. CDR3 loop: CASRKTGDGEKLFF. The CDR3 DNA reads TGTGCCAGCAGAAAAACAGGGGACGGTGAAAAACTGTTTTTT.